One sample yielded the 5 T cell receptor beta chains listed below, sequenced in a study of T cell repertoires in cytomegalovirus infection. TCRdb called the reads again in MiXCR, with one record for every CDR3 protein. Among a few hundred thousand distinct CDR3 sequences listed, just under 40% were seen once. Their target antigens are unknown. The source material was cultured PBMCs, sampled from culture after CMV antigen stimulation. These receptors were collected from a human donor in good health (CMV status not recorded). Some clones in this sample may be carry-over from other donors' samples.

The rearrangement joins TRBV11-2 to TRBJ1-1, with a tentative D call TRBD1 (6 bases). Trimming left V 5 bases short and J 8 bases short, with 15 bases between. There are 13 residues in the CDR3. CDR1 and CDR2 (germline): SGHAT, FQNNGV. The CDR3 sequence is CASSLGGAQEAFF. CDR3 DNA: TGTGCCAGCAGCCTGGGGGGGGCACAGGAAGCTTTCTTT.

CDR3 residues: CAAKPGLNTDTQYF. The CDR3 DNA is TGTGCCGCTAAACCGGGACTGAACACAGATACGCAGTATTTT. The V gene is TRBV10-3, the J gene TRBJ2-3; D is possibly TRBD2 (6 bases). CDR1 and CDR2 (germline): ENHRY, SYGVKD. V was clipped by 11 bases and J by 2 bases, with 17 bases between them. CDR3 size: 14 residues.

This clonotype was seen only a few times. DNA of the CDR3: TGTGCCAGCAGCTCGGGACAGGGGTACTATGGCTACACCTTC. Its protein is CASSSGQGYYGYTF. The chain employs TRBV7-9 and TRBJ1-2; 10 bases are a match to TRBD1. This CDR3 spans 14 amino acids. After removal of 4 bases from V and 3 bases from J, the junction contained 2 bases not matched to a gene. Germline-derived CDR1 and CDR2 are SEHNR and FQNEAQ (reference sequence).

Turning to this clonotype: Without the conserved terminal phenylalanine or tryptophan, this CDR3 likely stems from a read error. The V and J genes are TRBV28 and TRBJ1-1, with TRBD1 identical over 7 bases. Trimming took 5 bases from V and 0 from J; bases not matched to a gene: 6. CDR3 length: 15 residues. The V gene's germline CDR1 is MDHEN and CDR2 SYDVKM. The CDR3 here is CASSTPGQMNTEAFY. In DNA form, the CDR3 reads TGTGCCAGCAGTACCCCGGGACAGATGAACACTGAAGCTTTCTAT.

The gene calls are TRBV6-6 and TRBJ1-6; D uncertain. Trimming removed 0 bases at V and 4 bases at J, with 7 bases between. CDR3 size: 15 residues. Per the germline V gene, CDR1 is MNHNY and CDR2 is SVGAGI (reference sequence). CDR3 bases: TGTGCCAGCAGTTACTCCGGCCTTTATAATTCACCCCTCCACTTT. Its translation is CASSYSGLYNSPLHF.